These T cell receptor beta chains were read from a single sample in a study of blood T cell repertoires in COVID-19. The method was immunoSEQ multiplex PCR; TCRdb's version includes in-frame clones alone and lacks a portion of them. This table holds some 280,000 clones, about nine tenths found once. The material sequenced was peripheral blood. The receptors come from a woman aged 25 to 39 with active or convalescent COVID-19. The CDR3 runs from the conserved cysteine through the conserved F or W. A D gene is named only where the DNA matches it firmly. Some rows mark clone size as missing; the rest say once, few, many or name a class of expanded clone.

clone size | J gene | V gene | D gene | CDR3 DNA | CDR3 protein
once | TRBJ2-7 | TRBV6-5 | - | TGTGCCAGCAAAGAAGGAGGGGGGGTTTACAACGAGCAGTACTTC | CASKEGGGVYNEQYF
few | TRBJ1-5 | TRBV6-4 | TRBD1 | TGTGCCAGCAGTAAGACAGGGCTTTATAGCAATCAGCCCCAGCATTTT | CASSKTGLYSNQPQHF
- | TRBJ2-3 | TRBV19 | - | TGTGCCAGTAGTGTCACTACCACGAGCACAGATACGCAGTATTTT | CASSVTTTSTDTQYF
- | TRBJ1-1 | TRBV20-1 | - | TGCAGTGCAAGACAGATCACTGAAGCTTTCTTT | CSARQITEAFF
- | TRBJ2-1 | TRBV6-2/TRBV6-3 | TRBD2 | TGTGCCAGCAGTTACAGAGTAGCGGGGGGACTCAATGAGCAGTTCTTC | CASSYRVAGGLNEQFF
few | TRBJ2-1 | TRBV5-6 | TRBD2 | TGTGCCAGCAGCCCCCTCAACGGGGGGGCCAGAAATGAGCAGTTCTTC | CASSPLNGGARNEQFF
- | TRBJ1-1 | TRBV21-1 | - | TGTGCCAGCAGCAAAGCTCCAGGAAGAGTGAACACTGAAGCTTTCTTT | CASSKAPGRVNTEAFF
- | TRBJ2-2 | TRBV7-2 | - | TGTGCCAGCAGCTTAGCCAACAGGGCAATAGCCGGGGAGCTGTTTTTT | CASSLANRAIAGELFF
- | TRBJ1-3 | TRBV28 | - | TGTGCCAGCAGTCCGGGGAACACCATATATTTT | CASSPGNTIYF
- | TRBJ2-5 | TRBV6-2/TRBV6-3 | TRBD2 | TGTGCCAGCAGTTTCTCAAAGACTAGCGGGGGGGCTCTGGAGACCCAGTACTTC | CASSFSKTSGGALETQYF
- | TRBJ1-2 | TRBV19 | TRBD1 | TGTGCCAGTAGTATCCGGGACAGGGATGGCTACACCTTC | CASSIRDRDGYTF
- | TRBJ1-1 | TRBV19 | TRBD1 | TGTGCCAGTACCCGGGACAGGCTGACTGAAGCTTTCTTT | CASTRDRLTEAFF
once | TRBJ2-1 | TRBV27 | - | TGTGCCAGCAGTTTGAACCCGAGCTCCTACAATGAGCAGTTCTTC | CASSLNPSSYNEQFF
few | TRBJ1-6 | TRBV6-2/TRBV6-3 | - | TGTGCCAGCAGCGAACAGGGTCAAAATTCACCCCTCCACTTT | CASSEQGQNSPLHF
- | TRBJ2-5 | TRBV5-4 | - | TGTGCCAGCAGCTCAAATCAAGAGACCCAGTACTTC | CASSSNQETQYF
- | TRBJ1-2 | TRBV7-2 | - | TGTGCCAGCAGCTTAGCGCGGGCTAACTATGGCTACACCTTC | CASSLARANYGYTF
- | TRBJ2-7 | TRBV15 | - | TGTGCCACCAGCAGAGATCGTTGGCAGGGGTCCTACGAGCAGTACTTC | CATSRDRWQGSYEQYF
- | TRBJ1-1 | TRBV4-3 | - | TGCGCCAGCAGCCAAACTACGAACACTGAAGCTTTCTTT | CASSQTTNTEAFF
- | TRBJ2-1 | TRBV4-2 | TRBD2 | TGTGCCAGCAGCCAAGCCAGACTAGCGGGGGGCTTCTACAATGAGCAGTTCTTC | CASSQARLAGGFYNEQFF
- | TRBJ2-5 | TRBV19 | - | TGTGCCAGTAGTTTGGTGGGAGTTGGGGAGACCCAGTACTTC | CASSLVGVGETQYF
- | TRBJ1-1 | TRBV10-2 | - | TGCGCCAGCAGTGAAGGTGCGGGTGAAGCTTTCTTT | CASSEGAGEAFF
once | TRBJ1-5 | TRBV19 | TRBD1 | TGTGCCAGTTCGGGGCGCAGGGGGAATAGCAATCAGCCCCAGCATTTT | CASSGRRGNSNQPQHF
- | TRBJ1-6 | TRBV6-5 | - | TGTGCCAGTAGGGGGGGGAGCTCCTATAATTCACCCCTCCACTTT | CASRGGSSYNSPLHF
- | TRBJ1-2 | TRBV6-6 | TRBD1 | TGTGCCAGCACTTACAGGGGGAACTATGGCTACACCTTC | CASTYRGNYGYTF
- | TRBJ1-3 | TRBV3-1/TRBV3-2 | TRBD1 | TGTGCCAGCAGCCATGACAGGGCCTCTGGAAACACCATATATTTT | CASSHDRASGNTIYF
few | TRBJ2-7 | TRBV7-3 | - | TGTGCCAGCAGCTTAACCCCGATCCCAGGGGAGCAGTACTTC | CASSLTPIPGEQYF
- | TRBJ1-2 | TRBV5-6 | - | TGTGCCAGCAGCCCCCCCGGACTTTCGTATGGCTACACCTTC | CASSPPGLSYGYTF
once | TRBJ1-1 | TRBV4-3 | - | TGCGCCAGCAGCCAAGATTACCTCCCCGGGACTGAAGCTTTCTTT | CASSQDYLPGTEAFF
- | TRBJ2-1 | TRBV5-6 | TRBD2 | TGTGCCAGCAGCCCTAGCGGGGGGATCTACAATGAGCAGTTCTTC | CASSPSGGIYNEQFF
- | TRBJ2-1 | TRBV24-1 | TRBD2 | TGTGCCACCAGTGATTTTAGACTAGCGGGATCCAATGAGCAGTTCTTC | CATSDFRLAGSNEQFF
- | TRBJ1-4 | TRBV7-9 | TRBD1 | TGTGCCAGCAGCTTAGGGACAGGGTTCGGGGAAAAACTGTTTTTT | CASSLGTGFGEKLFF
- | TRBJ1-1 | TRBV5-4 | - | TGTGCCAGCAGCGGAGGACAGATGAACACTGAAGCTTTCTTT | CASSGGQMNTEAFF
- | TRBJ1-1 | TRBV13 | - | TGTGCCAGCAGCCGCATCGGGGTGGGGAACACTGAAGCTTTCTTT | CASSRIGVGNTEAFF
- | TRBJ1-2 | TRBV5-1 | - | TGCGCCAGCTCGCTGGGGGCAGCCTCCAACTATGGCTACACCTTC | CASSLGAASNYGYTF
- | TRBJ2-1 | TRBV5-1 | TRBD2 | TGCGCCAGCAGCTCGCGGGGCGGACTAGCGGGGGGGTCCTACAATGAGCAGTTCTTC | CASSSRGGLAGGSYNEQFF
- | TRBJ1-6 | TRBV5-8 | - | TGTGCCAGCAGCTCATATTCACCCCTCCACTTT | CASSSYSPLHF
- | TRBJ2-3 | TRBV27 | TRBD2 | TGTGCCAGCAGTTTAAGCGGGGGCTGGAGCACAGATACGCAGTATTTT | CASSLSGGWSTDTQYF
once | TRBJ1-6 | TRBV6-2/TRBV6-3 | - | TGTGCCAGCAGTACCGGACACCCCCTCCACTTT | CASSTGHPLHF
- | TRBJ2-2 | TRBV9 | TRBD1 | TGTGCCAGCAGCGTTGCTTCAGGGACAGCAAACACCGGGGAGCTGTTTTTT | CASSVASGTANTGELFF
- | TRBJ2-7 | TRBV6-2/TRBV6-3 | - | TGTGCCAGCAGTCTAGGGGGGGGGAACTTCTACGAGCAGTACTTC | CASSLGGGNFYEQYF
- | TRBJ1-3 | TRBV4-2 | - | TGTGCCAGCAGCCAAGGGGGGGTGGGAAACACCATATATTTT | CASSQGGVGNTIYF
- | TRBJ1-1 | TRBV5-4 | - | TGTGCCAGCAGCCTCCGACAGAGCAACACTGAAGCTTTCTTT | CASSLRQSNTEAFF
- | TRBJ1-2 | TRBV7-3 | TRBD1 | TGTGCCAGCAGCCCGTCCCGGGACAGGGTTAGAAGTGGCTACACCTTC | CASSPSRDRVRSGYTF
- | TRBJ1-1 | TRBV9 | - | TGTGCCAGCAGCGTCGCCCCCTCCAGGGACACTGAAGCTTTCTTT | CASSVAPSRDTEAFF
- | TRBJ1-1 | TRBV7-8 | TRBD1 | TGTGCCAGCAGCTTAGAGGGACAGGGGGTGAACACTGAAGCTTTCTTT | CASSLEGQGVNTEAFF
- | TRBJ2-5 | TRBV7-2 | TRBD2 | TGTGCCAGCAGCTTACAGTTATTAGCGGGGGGTGAGACCCAGTACTTC | CASSLQLLAGGETQYF
- | TRBJ1-4 | TRBV6-6 | TRBD1 | TGTGCCAGCAGTCCCCGGGCCGGGACAGTCACTAATGAAAAACTGTTTTTT | CASSPRAGTVTNEKLFF
- | TRBJ1-2 | TRBV9 | TRBD1 | TGTGCCAGCAGCGTAGACAGGGGGGAGCTCTCTGGCTACACCTTC | CASSVDRGELSGYTF